The T cell receptor beta chain under discussion was sequenced for a study of T cell repertoires in cytomegalovirus infection. Overall study results and limits: CMV-specific TCR beta clonotypes restricted by HLA-C were the ones dominating the ex vivo response. Cumulative frequency of public TCR beta families picked out carriers of CMV plus the relevant HLA.

A single record per CDR3 protein comes from TCRdb applying MiXCR to the reads. This table has tens of thousands of distinct CDR3 sequences, about 4.2% appearing once. This clonotype was seen many times. Its matching antigen is unknown. The CDR3 spans 17 residues. V shed 3 bases and J 3 bases; nucleotides not matched to a gene: 15. The germline V gene has CDR1 DFQATT and CDR2 SNEGSKA (reference sequence). This receptor was taken from a human donor in good health (CMV status not recorded). Some clones in this sample may be carry-over from other donors' samples. The gene calls are TRBV20-1 and TRBJ2-7; TRBD2 agrees at 9 bases. The sample comprised PBMCs. The DNA for the CDR3 is TGCAGTGCTAGTAAGCGGCTAGCGGGGCATTTCCTCTACGAGCAGTACTTC. Encoded protein: CSASKRLAGHFLYEQYF.